This T cell receptor (beta chain) was sequenced for a study of T-cell memory formation after mild COVID-19. On the study more broadly: Across donors, TCR clusters were largely donor specific.

CDR1 SGHAT and CDR2 FQDESV come from the germline V gene (reference sequence). CDR3 size: 15 residues. Trimming left V 4 bases short and J 2 bases short, with 13 bases between. The authors produced TCR alpha and TCR beta cDNA libraries with sample barcodes and UMIs by 5'RACE using constant-segment primers. TCRdb re-called the 5' RACE reads through MiXCR, storing one row per CDR3 protein. The sample carries 200,000 to 250,000 distinct CDR3 sequences, around 17% recorded once. The receptor comes from a man between 18 and 29 years old who had mild COVID-19 (a few samples of this study predate the infection). Cell type and time point are not known. Input material: PBMCs or a T cell subset sorted from them (not recorded which). V gene TRBV11-1 combines with J gene TRBJ2-3; the D gene is possibly TRBD1 (5 bases). CDR3 sequence: CASSYRSGPTDTQYF. DNA for the CDR3: TGTGCCAGCAGCTACAGGTCTGGGCCCACAGATACGCAGTATTTT.